These 20 T cell receptor beta chains were sequenced from one sample in a study of OX40 agonist ivuxolimab in advanced cancers. Here immunoSEQ multiplex PCR was the method, and the copy in TCRdb shows in-frame clones only, minus some. There are tens of thousands of clones in the sample; around nine tenths occur only once, and about 1.1% lies in the top ten. Specimen: CD4+ or CD8+ T cells sorted from blood, collected in a trial of the OX40 agonist ivuxolimab. Receptor source: an adult with an advanced solid tumor such as melanoma, head and neck, liver or kidney cancer.

This sequence joins TRBV5-1 and TRBJ2-7; D is uncertain. The CDR3 consists of 15 residues. Trimming cost V 1 base and J 2 bases, with 13 bases left between them. Germline-derived CDR1 and CDR2 are SGHRS and YFSETQ. In DNA form, the CDR3 reads TGCGCCAGCAGCTTGTTTCGCGCCGCACCCTACGAGCAGTACTTC. Translation: CASSLFRAAPYEQYF.

V and J are TRBV28 and TRBJ1-4; weak D call: TRBD1 (5 bases). V lost 2 bases to trimming and J lost 5 bases, with 9 bases between them. The CDR3 is 14 residues long. The germline gives CDR1 MDHEN, CDR2 SYDVKM. Written as DNA, the CDR3 is TGTGCCAGCAGTTTACCAGGGCCCAATGAAAAACTGTTTTTT. Translation gives CASSLPGPNEKLFF.

The chain recombines TRBV5-1 with TRBJ2-2; TRBD2 agrees at 9 bases. Germline lookup yields CDR1 SGHRS and CDR2 YFSETQ. This CDR3 region has 16 residues. V was pared by 4 bases and J by 4 bases, with 8 bases of the junction left unmatched. This chain's CDR3 is CASSPKTSGGTGELFF. The CDR3 region has the DNA TGCGCCAGCAGCCCGAAGACTAGCGGAGGCACCGGGGAGCTGTTTTTT.

The chain links TRBV6-5 to TRBJ2-7; 7 bases map to TRBD2. Trimming cost V 0 bases and J 0 bases; bases outside gene matches: 5. Germline lookup yields CDR1 MNHEY and CDR2 SVGAGI. This CDR3 has 16 amino acids. The CDR3 bases are TGTGCCAGCAGTTACTCGATCGCGGGAGCCTCCTACGAGCAGTACTTC. It codes for CASSYSIAGASYEQYF.

A single count supports this clone. This chain joins TRBV19 and TRBJ2-1, with TRBD1 identical over 7 bases. The V and J ends lost 3 bases and 0 bases, in that order; junction bases with no gene match: 8. The germline CDR1 and CDR2 sequences are LNHDA and SQIVND (reference sequence). There are 17 residues in the CDR3. CDR3 nucleotides: TGTGCCAGTAGTATGAGGGGGCGGGTCAGCTCCTACAATGAGCAGTTCTTC. Its translation is CASSMRGRVSSYNEQFF.

The rearrangement joins TRBV4-1 to TRBJ2-5, with 11 bases lining up with TRBD1. This CDR3 has 16 residues. Trimming took 2 bases from V and 4 from J; bases not matched to a gene: 6. Germline CDR1 is MGHRA and CDR2 is YSYEKL. The CDR3 DNA sequence: TGCGCCAGCAGCCAATACTCCGGGACAGGGGGAGAGACCCAGTACTTC. Its protein product is CASSQYSGTGGETQYF.

This chain joins TRBV7-6 and TRBJ2-7, with a possible D match to TRBD2 (5 bases). Trimming left V 1 base short and J 2 bases short, with 9 bases between. The CDR3 is made up of 14 amino acids. The V gene's germline CDR1 is SGHVS and CDR2 FNYEAQ. The CDR3 DNA reads TGTGCCAGCAGCTTAGAGCGAGGGCCCTACGAGCAGTACTTC. As protein: CASSLERGPYEQYF.

V usage is TRBV6-6 and J usage is TRBJ1-5; TRBD1 matches at 10 bases. The germline V gene encodes CDR1 MNHNY and CDR2 SVGAGI (reference sequence). This CDR3 is 15 amino acids long. J lost 2 bases, V lost 6 bases, and 4 bases had no gene match. The CDR3 DNA follows: TGTGCCAGCAGACCCGGGACAGGGGGCAATCAGCCCCAGCATTTT. Translation gives CASRPGTGGNQPQHF.

The chain has TRBV6-5 and TRBJ2-1, with a weak D call TRBD2 (6 bases). Trimming took off 11 bases at V and 7 bases at J, with 18 bases between the two ends. This CDR3 region has 13 residues. Looked up from germline, CDR1 is MNHEY and CDR2 is SVGAGI. The chain's CDR3 is CAAAGGERNEQFF. The CDR3, as DNA: TGTGCCGCCGCCGGAGGGGAGCGTAATGAGCAGTTCTTC.

The rearrangement joins TRBV5-1 to TRBJ2-7; 7 bases match TRBD1. J gave up 2 bases and V 2 bases, and 4 bases lay outside the gene matches. Germline V gives CDR1 SGHRS, CDR2 YFSETQ. This CDR3 contains 14 residues. CDR3 sequence: CASSLQGPTYEQYF. CDR3 nucleotides: TGCGCCAGCAGCTTACAGGGGCCGACCTACGAGCAGTACTTC.

The chain employs TRBV23-1 and TRBJ2-7; D tentatively fits TRBD1 or TRBD2 (5 bases each). TRBV23-1 is identified as an open reading frame with a role that is uncertain. Between the trimmed V and J ends, which lost 7 bases and 6 bases, there was a span of 25 bases. This CDR3 region has 16 residues. CDR3 sequence (DNA): TGCGCCAGCACCAAGCTCCGGTGGGCCCTCGGGGCCGAGCAGTACTTC. It specifies CASTKLRWALGAEQYF.

The V call is TRBV28, the J call TRBJ1-3; possible D gene TRBD1, 5 bases. Germline CDR1 reads MDHEN; CDR2 reads SYDVKM. This CDR3 is built from 12 residues. The V gene lost 8 bases and the J gene lost 4 bases, with 9 bases spanning the gap. The CDR3 reads CASGGYGNTIYF. In nucleotides, the CDR3 is TGTGCCAGCGGGGGATACGGAAACACCATATATTTT.

V gene TRBV18 combines with J gene TRBJ2-5; D is uncertain. The germline CDR1 and CDR2 sequences are KGHSH and LQKENI. V shed 10 bases and J shed 1 base, with 7 bases lying between them. The CDR3 sequence is 11 residues long. CDR3 DNA sequence: TGTGCCACCCCCTCCCAAGAGACCCAGTACTTC. It encodes CATPSQETQYF.

In nucleotides, the CDR3 is TGTGCCAGCAGCTTAGACGCAGGGGGCACAGATACGCAGTATTTT. This encodes CASSLDAGGTDTQYF. The chain combines TRBV11-1 with TRBJ2-3, with D possibly TRBD1 on 6 matching bases. The CDR3 extends over 15 amino acids. Trimming removed 1 base at V and 1 base at J, with 9 bases between. Germline loops: CDR1 SGHAT, CDR2 FQDESV (reference sequence).

The chain carries TRBV5-6 and TRBJ1-4, with D unclear. The CDR3 is made up of 14 amino acids. Per the germline V gene, CDR1 is SGHDT and CDR2 is YYEEEE. Trimming left V 6 bases short and J 3 bases short, with 12 bases between. CDR3 DNA sequence: TGTGCCAGCACCGTCTTGCGGTCTAATGAAAAACTGTTTTTT. Protein: CASTVLRSNEKLFF.

The chain links TRBV18 to TRBJ2-5; D might be TRBD1 (5 bases). The V end lost 1 base, the J end lost 1 base, and 13 bases lay between the germline ends. The CDR3 is 16 residues long. Germline V gene lookup returns CDR1 KGHSH and CDR2 LQKENI. The CDR3 DNA is TGTGCCAGCTCACCACTCGGGCAGGGAATCCAAGAGACCCAGTACTTC. Translated, it gives CASSPLGQGIQETQYF.

The genes are TRBV2 and TRBJ2-5; the D gene is possibly TRBD2 (5 bases). The J call is uncertain, as TRBJ2-7 better fits the DNA end. Germline V gene lookup returns CDR1 SNHLY and CDR2 FYNNEI. The CDR3 runs 13 residues. CDR3 loop: CASSERGVNEQYF. The CDR3 bases are TGTGCCAGCAGTGAACGGGGAGTCAACGAGCAGTACTTC.

This clone occurred once. V is TRBV10-2 and J is TRBJ2-5; 12 bases fit TRBD2. The CDR3 contains 15 residues. Germline V gives CDR1 WSHSY, CDR2 SAAADI. Trimming took 7 bases from V and 9 from J; bases not matched to a gene: 12. The CDR3 sequence is CASTATGTSGLAQYF. The DNA for the CDR3 is TGCGCCAGCACAGCGACCGGGACTAGCGGGCTGGCCCAGTACTTC.

This chain joins TRBV30 and TRBJ2-7; 9 bases map to TRBD1. CDR3 size: 14 residues. The germline V gene encodes CDR1 GTSNPN and CDR2 SVGIG (reference sequence). The V and J ends lost 2 bases and 5 bases, in that order; junction bases with no gene match: 7. The CDR3 bases are TGTGCCTGGAGTAAAGGGACAGGGCGGGACGAGCAGTACTTC. Amino acids: CAWSKGTGRDEQYF.

The chain combines TRBV28 with TRBJ1-1; D remains ambiguous. Trimming took off 4 bases at V and 1 base at J, with 7 bases between the two ends. CDR1 is MDHEN, CDR2 SYDVKM, per germline. This CDR3 has 13 residues. The CDR3 DNA is TGTGCCAGCAGTTCCCTCGGGAACACTGAAGCTTTCTTT. Protein product: CASSSLGNTEAFF.